This TCR beta chain stems from a study of ipilimumab plus nivolumab after autologous stem cell transplantation. At the level of the study: Median doses per patient: a few ipilimumab, fewer than ten nivolumab.

Trimming cost V 1 base and J 15 bases, with 19 bases left between them. The CDR3 is made up of 14 amino acids. Germline V gives CDR1 GTSNPN, CDR2 SVGIG (reference sequence). The assay was immunoSEQ multiplex PCR, and TCRdb's table has in-frame clones only and misses some. The sample lists 20,000 to 25,000 clones, roughly 70% occurring once. Patients received nivolumab 3 mg/kg at weeks 1, 4, 7, 10, then fortnightly to week 26. The specimen comprised PBMCs, sampled in a trial of ipilimumab plus nivolumab as post-transplant consolidation. The J gene is TRBJ1-6, the V gene TRBV30, with D perhaps TRBD1 (5 bases). The TCR comes from a male donor with diffuse large B-cell lymphoma. The CDR3 protein is CAWSAVPGPPRLHF. As DNA, the CDR3 is TGTGCCTGGAGTGCAGTCCCGGGACCCCCTCGCCTCCACTTT.